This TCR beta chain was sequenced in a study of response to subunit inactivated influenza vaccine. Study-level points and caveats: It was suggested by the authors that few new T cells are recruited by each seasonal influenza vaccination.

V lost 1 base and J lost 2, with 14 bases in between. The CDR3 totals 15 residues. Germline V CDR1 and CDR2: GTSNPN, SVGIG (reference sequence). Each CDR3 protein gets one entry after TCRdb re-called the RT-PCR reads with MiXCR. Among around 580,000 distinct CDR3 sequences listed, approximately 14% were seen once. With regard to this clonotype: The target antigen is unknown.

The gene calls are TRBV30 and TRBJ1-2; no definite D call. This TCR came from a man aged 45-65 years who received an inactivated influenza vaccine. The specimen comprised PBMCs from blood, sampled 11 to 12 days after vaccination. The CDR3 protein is CAWSGSTRSNYGYTF. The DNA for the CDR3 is TGTGCCTGGAGTGGCTCAACAAGGAGCAACTATGGCTACACCTTC.